This T cell receptor (beta chain) is from a study of PD-1 blockade in classical Hodgkin lymphoma. Findings and limits, study-wide: At C4D1, TCR diversity had climbed significantly for CD4+ cells, though not for CD8+ cells.

Using immunoSEQ multiplex PCR, the repertoire was profiled, and TCRdb retains in-frame clones only, with some absent. The sample includes roughly 49,000 clones, almost 90% of them seen just once. Germline lookup yields CDR1 LNHDA and CDR2 SQIVND (reference sequence). The V and J ends lost 3 bases and 2 bases respectively, with 14 bases between them. This CDR3 has 16 residues. The time point was: cycle 4 day 1 (C4D1), after 6 weeks of nivolumab. Each patient's relapse followed autologous stem cell transplantation, and brentuximab vedotin exposure varied. Notes on this clone: Its antigen is unidentified.

Sequenced material: peripheral blood mononuclear cells (PBMCs), taken before the fourth cycle of nivolumab. The chain links TRBV19 to TRBJ1-5; D perhaps matches TRBD1 (6 bases). This receptor was obtained from a human donor with classical Hodgkin lymphoma. As DNA, the CDR3 is TGTGCCAGTAGTATTCTAGCAGGGGCACGCAATCAGCCCCAGCATTTT. Translating it yields CASSILAGARNQPQHF.